The next 30 T cell receptor beta chains were all read from a single sample in a study of control samples from healthy donors and cancer patients. Sequenced by immunoSEQ multiplex PCR; TCRdb stores in-frame clones only, minus some. In the table there are over 100,000 clones, 92% of which are singletons. Sequences were obtained from blood. All receptors come from a woman aged 45-65 years in good health.

This sequence joins TRBV10-2 and TRBJ2-2; a possible D gene is TRBD2 (6 bases). Germline V lookup: CDR1 WSHSY, CDR2 SAAADI. The CDR3 totals 14 residues. The V gene lost 8 bases and the J gene lost 3 bases, with 13 bases spanning the gap. CDR3 sequence (DNA): TGCGCCAGCGACCGGGACTTAGACACCGGGGAGCTGTTTTTT. It is translated as CASDRDLDTGELFF.

CDR3 sequence: CASSEDRGLYGYTF. The CDR3 DNA is TGTGCCAGCAGTGAAGACAGGGGGCTCTATGGCTACACCTTC. The gene calls are TRBV2 and TRBJ1-2, with 9 positions matching TRBD1. The CDR3 extends over 14 amino acids. V lost 1 base, J lost 4 bases, and 1 base stayed unmatched. The V gene's germline CDR1 is SNHLY and CDR2 FYNNEI. Full variable domain (outside the CDR3, taken from reference TRBV2 and TRBJ1-2): EPEVTQTPSHQVTQMGQEVILRCVPISNHLYFYWYRQILGQKVEFLVSFYNNEISEKSEIFDDQFSVERPDGSNFTLKIRSTKLEDSAMYFCASSEDRGLYGYTFGSGTRLTVV.

V and J are TRBV3-1 (or the pseudogene TRBV3-2) and TRBJ1-1; D is undetermined. Germline V CDR1 and CDR2: LGHDT, YNNKEL (reference sequence). This CDR3 spans 13 amino acids. V lost 2 bases to trimming and J lost 5 bases, with 9 bases between them. The CDR3 DNA is TGTGCCAGCAGCCAAATGGTGGGAACTGAAGCTTTCTTT. It is translated as CASSQMVGTEAFF.

The rearrangement links TRBV20-1 to TRBJ2-5, with TRBD1 matching over 8 bases. Germline V gene data show CDR1 as DFQATT and CDR2 as SNEGSKA (reference sequence). V was pared by 3 bases and J by 1 base, with 4 bases of the junction left unmatched. CDR3 size: 14 residues. The CDR3 region is CSASAQGAQETQYF. CDR3 in DNA: TGCAGTGCTAGTGCCCAGGGGGCCCAAGAGACCCAGTACTTC.

The chain joins TRBV6-1 to TRBJ1-5; tentative D call: TRBD1 (5 bases). The CDR3 has 14 residues. The germline V and J ends were trimmed by 1 base and 4 bases, with 8 bases remaining between them. CDR1 and CDR2 from the germline V gene are MNHNS and SASEGT. CDR3 amino acids: CASSEGTKNQPQHF. As DNA, the CDR3 is TGTGCCAGCAGTGAAGGGACAAAAAATCAGCCCCAGCATTTT.

The V and J genes are TRBV2 and TRBJ2-2; TRBD2 aligns across 8 bases. Unmatched junction bases numbered 5, after V lost 8 bases and J lost 0 bases. Germline values: CDR1 SNHLY, CDR2 FYNNEI. This CDR3 region has 15 residues. Here the CDR3 reads CASLSGTANTGELFF. CDR3 sequence (DNA): TGTGCCAGCCTTAGCGGGACTGCGAACACCGGGGAGCTGTTTTTT.

This chain links TRBV3-1 (or the pseudogene TRBV3-2) with TRBJ1-2, with 7 bases lining up with TRBD1. Trimming removed 3 bases from V and 4 bases from J; junction bases left unmatched: 5. Germline V lookup: CDR1 LGHDT, CDR2 YNNKEL (reference sequence). The CDR3 has 14 residues. DNA of the CDR3: TGTGCCAGCAGCCAGCGACAGGGTATCTATGGCTACACCTTC. Its translation: CASSQRQGIYGYTF.

The V and J genes are TRBV5-1 and TRBJ2-3; 13 bases line up with TRBD2. The CDR3 spans 18 residues. The germline V gene encodes CDR1 SGHRS and CDR2 YFSETQ. The V and J ends lost 3 bases and 2 bases, in that order; junction bases with no gene match: 9. This chain's CDR3 is CASSSGLAGALDTDTQYF. For the CDR3, the DNA is TGCGCCAGCAGCTCCGGACTAGCGGGGGCCTTGGACACAGATACGCAGTATTTT.

This clone was seen only once. This chain links TRBV3-1 (or the pseudogene TRBV3-2) with TRBJ2-5; 7 bases agree with TRBD2. The ends lost 1 base at V and 4 bases at J; junction bases unmatched: 0. This CDR3 region has 13 residues. Germline V CDR1 and CDR2: LGHDT, YNNKEL (reference sequence). Written as DNA, the CDR3 is TGTGCCAGCAGCCAAGGACTAGCAGAGACCCAGTACTTC. It translates to CASSQGLAETQYF.

This chain links TRBV6-5 with TRBJ2-1; TRBD2 matches at 7 bases. Trimming at V came to 6 bases and at J to 4 bases, leaving 6 bases not matched to a gene. CDR3 length: 14 amino acids. The germline V gene has CDR1 MNHEY and CDR2 SVGAGI. The CDR3 DNA sequence: TGTGCCAGCAGGGTTGGGGGGGGATACAATGAGCAGTTCTTC. Protein: CASRVGGGYNEQFF.

The chain has TRBV27 and TRBJ1-1; the D gene is possibly TRBD1 (6 bases). V shed 5 bases and J shed 8 bases, with 21 bases lying between them. Germline assignment: CDR1 MNHEY and CDR2 SMNVEV (reference sequence). CDR3 length equals 15 residues. The CDR3 region has the DNA TGTGCCAGCAGTACACGAGGGGGGAGGAAAACCGAAGCTTTCTTT. Translated: CASSTRGGRKTEAFF.

The chain employs TRBV1 and TRBJ2-3; the table's D gene call, TRBD2, was not cross checked with the DNA. TRBV1 corresponds to a pseudogene. The CDR3 contains 16 residues. CDR3: CTSSPGTEAGADTQYF. The CDR3 nucleotides are TGCACCAGCAGCCCCGGTACCGAGGCCGGGGCAGATACGCAGTATTTT.

The rearrangement links TRBV29-1 to TRBJ2-2; possibly TRBD1 or TRBD2 for D (5 bases each). The germline CDR1 and CDR2 sequences are SQVTM and ANQGSEA. V was trimmed by 3 bases and J by 4 bases, leaving 6 bases between them. The CDR3 has 12 residues. The CDR3 loop reads CSVEGVTGELFF. In DNA, the CDR3 is TGCAGCGTTGAGGGGGTCACCGGGGAGCTGTTTTTT.

J is TRBJ1-6 and V is TRBV3-1 (or the pseudogene TRBV3-2); 8 positions agree with TRBD1. V was pared by 2 bases and J by 6 bases, with 6 bases of the junction left unmatched. The CDR3 extends over 16 amino acids. Per the germline V gene, CDR1 is LGHDT and CDR2 is YNNKEL (reference sequence). CDR3 DNA: TGTGCCAGCAGCCAACTCGGGACAGGTGTTAATTCACCCCTCCACTTT. This sequence encodes CASSQLGTGVNSPLHF.

The chain combines TRBV27 with TRBJ2-7; 8 bases fit TRBD1. Germline CDR1 and CDR2: MNHEY and SMNVEV (reference sequence). This CDR3 comprises 15 residues. The trim removed 4 bases at V and 0 bases at J, leaving 5 bases unmatched. The CDR3 loop reads CASSSAGGTSYEQYF. The CDR3 DNA reads as TGTGCCAGCAGTTCGGCAGGGGGCACCTCCTACGAGCAGTACTTC.

The rearrangement joins TRBV2 to TRBJ1-5; tentatively, D is TRBD1 (5 bases). The V end lost 6 bases, the J end lost 3 bases, and 12 bases lay between the germline ends. Per the germline V gene, CDR1 is SNHLY and CDR2 is FYNNEI. This CDR3 region has 14 residues. CDR3 sequence (DNA): TGTGCCAGCAGCGCGGACACGGCCAATCAGCCCCAGCATTTT. This encodes CASSADTANQPQHF.

This clone was found once. This chain connects TRBV5-6 to TRBJ1-2; D is ambiguous. V lost 0 bases and J lost 9, with 9 bases in between. Germline CDR1 and CDR2: SGHDT and YYEEEE. The CDR3 extends over 12 amino acids. CDR3 residues: CASSLALKSYTF. The DNA of the CDR3 is TGTGCCAGCAGCTTGGCGTTGAAGAGCTACACCTTC.

V is TRBV9 and J is TRBJ2-1; TRBD2 matches at 8 bases. CDR1 is SGDLS and CDR2 is YYNGEE in the germline V gene. Trimming at V came to 3 bases and at J to 4 bases, leaving 6 bases not matched to a gene. The CDR3 length is 15 residues. For the CDR3, the DNA is TGTGCCAGCAGCGCTGCGGGACTAGTGTACAATGAGCAGTTCTTC. Translation gives CASSAAGLVYNEQFF. The full variable domain, its missing parts supplied by reference TRBV9 and TRBJ2-1, is DSGVTQTPKHLITATGQRVTLRCSPRSGDLSVYWYQQSLDQGLQFLIQYYNGEERAKGNILERFSAQQFPDLHSELNLSSLELGDSALYFCASSAAGLVYNEQFFGPGTRLTVL.

The chain links TRBV6-1 to TRBJ2-2, with D possibly matching TRBD2 (5 bases). Trimming pared 2 bases from V and 5 bases from J, leaving 12 bases between. CDR1 and CDR2 from the germline V gene are MNHNS and SASEGT. The CDR3 consists of 15 residues. CDR3 in DNA: TGTGCCAGCAGTGAAAAAGTGTGGACTACCGGGGAGCTGTTTTTT. Protein product: CASSEKVWTTGELFF.

The rearrangement uses TRBV7-9 and TRBJ1-4; D is possibly TRBD1 (5 bases). The CDR3 has 12 amino acids. V lost 4 bases to trimming and J lost 6 bases, with 6 bases between them. Germline CDR1 reads SEHNR; CDR2 reads FQNEAQ (reference sequence). For the CDR3, the DNA is TGTGCCAGCAGCTGGGGGGATGAAAAACTGTTTTTT. This translates into CASSWGDEKLFF.

The J gene is TRBJ2-3, the V gene TRBV14; a possible D gene is TRBD1 (5 bases). The CDR3 extends over 15 amino acids. With 1 base removed from V and 4 bases from J, the gap between germline ends came to 12 bases. Per the germline V gene, CDR1 is SGHDN and CDR2 is FVKESK. This CDR3 reads CASSQGKGHSDTQYF. The CDR3 DNA sequence: TGTGCCAGCAGCCAAGGGAAGGGGCACTCAGATACGCAGTATTTT.

This clone was counted a few times. The chain joins TRBV10-2 to TRBJ1-1; 9 bases agree with TRBD1. Trimming cost V 6 bases and J 7 bases; bases outside gene matches: 9. CDR3 length: 14 amino acids. The germline V gene encodes CDR1 WSHSY and CDR2 SAAADI. CDR3 sequence (DNA): TGCGCCAGCAGGATACAGGGGGCGGGTGGTGAAGCTTTCTTT. As protein: CASRIQGAGGEAFF.

The chain joins TRBV11-2 to TRBJ2-7; TRBD1 might be the D (6 bases). Germline V gene sequence: CDR1 SGHAT, CDR2 FQNNGV. The CDR3 contains 16 residues. The V gene lost 2 bases and the J gene lost 3 bases, with 17 bases spanning the gap. CDR3 amino acids: CASSLTDTGSNYEQYF. In nucleotides, the CDR3 is TGTGCCAGCAGCTTAACCGACACAGGGTCTAACTACGAGCAGTACTTC. Together with reference TRBV11-2 and TRBJ2-7, the CDR3 gives the full variable domain: EAGVAQSPRYKIIEKRQSVAFWCNPISGHATLYWYQQILGQGPKLLIQFQNNGVVDDSQLPKDRFSAERLKGVDSTLKIQPAKLEDSAVYLCASSLTDTGSNYEQYFGPGTRLTVT.

The chain combines TRBV19 with TRBJ2-3, with TRBD1 matching over 8 bases. This CDR3 has 18 residues. Germline CDR1 and CDR2: LNHDA and SQIVND (reference sequence). V shed 3 bases and J 6 bases; nucleotides not matched to a gene: 17. CDR3 amino acids: CASSILVVVDRVDDTQYF. The CDR3 coding sequence is TGTGCCAGTAGTATCCTCGTCGTCGTGGACAGGGTCGACGATACGCAGTATTTT.

The chain uses TRBV5-1 and TRBJ1-1; unclear D gene. V shed 2 bases and J shed 1 base, with 12 bases lying between them. Germline CDR1 and CDR2: SGHRS and YFSETQ. The CDR3 is 15 amino acids. CDR3 in DNA: TGCGCCAGCAGCTTAGGGCAGGTCCCGAACACTGAAGCTTTCTTT. It yields the protein CASSLGQVPNTEAFF. The variable domain in full, with the rest retrieved from reference TRBV5-1 and TRBJ1-1, is KAGVTQTPRYLIKTRGQQVTLSCSPISGHRSVSWYQQTPGQGLQFLFEYFSETQRNKGNFPGRFSGRQFSNSRSEMNVSTLELGDSALYLCASSLGQVPNTEAFFGQGTRLTVV.

V gene TRBV15 combines with J gene TRBJ1-2; TRBD1 matches 7 bases. V lost 0 bases to trimming and J lost 10 bases; unmatched junction nucleotides: 11. Germline lookup yields CDR1 LNHNV and CDR2 YYDKDF (reference sequence). The CDR3 has 15 residues. The CDR3 DNA reads TGTGCCACCAGCAGAGATCCCGGAGACAGGGAATACTACACCTTC. Encoded protein: CATSRDPGDREYYTF.

J is TRBJ2-7 and V is TRBV5-6, with 8 bases identical to TRBD1. The J segment lost 3 bases and the V segment lost 0 bases, leaving 8 bases of the junction unmatched. CDR1 SGHDT and CDR2 YYEEEE come from the germline V gene. The CDR3 is 16 amino acids. The CDR3 nucleotides read TGTGCCAGCAGCTTGGCCACCGGGACAGGAATCTACGAGCAGTACTTC. The encoded protein is CASSLATGTGIYEQYF. Drawing the rest from reference TRBV5-6 and TRBJ2-7, the complete variable domain is DAGVTQSPTHLIKTRGQQVTLRCSPKSGHDTVSWYQQALGQGPQFIFQYYEEEERQRGNFPDRFSGHQFPNYSSELNVNALLLGDSALYLCASSLATGTGIYEQYFGPGTRLTVT.

The rearrangement uses TRBV27 and TRBJ2-5; 11 bases line up with TRBD2. Germline-derived CDR1 and CDR2 are MNHEY and SMNVEV (reference sequence). Trimming removed 5 bases from V and 7 bases from J; junction bases left unmatched: 9. The CDR3 is made up of 15 amino acids. This CDR3 reads CASSPGLAVLGTQYF. The CDR3 DNA sequence: TGTGCCAGCAGTCCGGGACTAGCGGTGCTAGGGACCCAGTACTTC.

V is TRBV5-1 and J is TRBJ2-3; 12 bases are a match to TRBD2. After removal of 4 bases from V and 3 bases from J, the junction contained 6 bases not matched to a gene. From germline, CDR1 is SGHRS and CDR2 YFSETQ. The CDR3 is 16 amino acids. The CDR3 reads CASSTPSGRGTDTQYF. The DNA for the CDR3 is TGCGCCAGCAGCACACCTAGCGGGAGGGGAACAGATACGCAGTATTTT.

The chain carries TRBV27 and TRBJ1-5, with 8 bases matching TRBD1. V lost 2 bases, J lost 1 base, and 10 bases stayed unmatched. The CDR3 runs to 18 residues. Germline values: CDR1 MNHEY, CDR2 SMNVEV (reference sequence). CDR3 amino acids: CASSLQAGGYGSNQPQHF. DNA for the CDR3: TGTGCCAGCAGTTTACAAGCAGGGGGCTATGGGAGCAATCAGCCCCAGCATTTT.